This is a list of T cell receptor beta chains from one sample in a study of blood T cell repertoires in COVID-19. Clones were sequenced by immunoSEQ multiplex PCR, and TCRdb holds only the in-frame ones, with some missing. This sample has about 140,000 clones, with around 88% found just once. Material: peripheral blood. These receptors came from a woman aged 60-70 years with acute or convalescent COVID-19. Both conserved end residues are part of each CDR3. A D gene is named only where the DNA matches it firmly. Size tells how often a clone was seen (once, few, many) or the class of an expanded clone, and some rows leave it out.

v_gene	abundance	d_gene	j_gene	CDR3aa	CDR3nt
TRBV3-1/TRBV3-2	NA	NA	TRBJ1-1	CASSHRGLNTEAFF	TGTGCCAGCAGCCACCGAGGTCTAAACACTGAAGCTTTCTTT
TRBV10-3	once	TRBD1	TRBJ1-1	CAISGDSTEAFF	TGTGCCATCAGTGGGGACAGCACTGAAGCTTTCTTT
TRBV2	NA	NA	TRBJ2-3	CASSPGSTDTQYF	TGTGCCAGCAGCCCCGGGAGCACAGATACGCAGTATTTT
TRBV3-1/TRBV3-2	NA	NA	TRBJ1-2	CASSQETSYGYTF	TGTGCCAGCAGCCAAGAGACTTCCTATGGCTACACCTTC
TRBV6-5	few	TRBD1	TRBJ1-2	CASRTGQSYYGYTF	TGTGCCAGCAGGACGGGACAGTCATACTATGGCTACACCTTC
TRBV2	NA	NA	TRBJ1-3	CASSEGGYTGNTIYF	TGTGCCAGCAGTGAAGGAGGTTATACTGGAAACACCATATATTTT
TRBV27	once	TRBD2	TRBJ2-6	CASSRPTSGAGGGANVLTF	TGTGCCAGCAGTCGCCCGACTAGCGGGGCCGGCGGAGGCGCCAACGTCCTGACTTTC
TRBV18	NA	TRBD1	TRBJ1-2	CASSPDGQGTNYGYTF	TGTGCCAGCTCACCCGATGGACAGGGGACTAACTATGGCTACACCTTC
TRBV5-1	NA	NA	TRBJ1-5	CASSLGAGKNQPQHF	TGCGCCAGCAGCTTAGGAGCAGGGAAAAATCAGCCCCAGCATTTT
TRBV11-1	once	NA	TRBJ2-5	CASSQAAPPTETQYF	TGTGCCAGCAGCCAGGCCGCGCCCCCTACAGAGACCCAGTACTTC
TRBV5-1	NA	TRBD1	TRBJ2-3	CASSLGGTVSTDTQYF	TGCGCCAGCAGCTTGGGAGGGACAGTCAGCACAGATACGCAGTATTTT
TRBV5-1	NA	TRBD2	TRBJ2-5	CASSIGTSGDQETQYF	TGCGCCAGCAGCATCGGGACTAGCGGAGACCAAGAGACCCAGTACTTC
TRBV5-4	NA	NA	TRBJ1-3	CASSHDGSSGNTIYF	TGTGCCAGCAGCCACGACGGGAGCTCTGGAAACACCATATATTTT
TRBV6-5	NA	NA	TRBJ1-2	CASSYSRGTNYGYTF	TGTGCCAGCAGTTACTCGCGCGGGACTAACTATGGCTACACCTTC
TRBV2	NA	TRBD1	TRBJ1-1	CASRTGRGTEAFF	TGTGCCAGCAGGACAGGGCGGGGCACTGAAGCTTTCTTT
TRBV18	once	NA	TRBJ1-1	CASSPGQTMNTEAFF	TGTGCCAGCTCACCAGGACAGACAATGAACACTGAAGCTTTCTTT